The text below deals with one TCR beta chain. Its antigen remains unidentified. The sample holds no much larger clone one base away, and base qualities are not on file. The CDR3 starts with the cysteine, ends with the phenylalanine, and has 14 residues. Of all the DNA, just the CDR3 is kept, 42 bases in frame from base 1. CDR1 and CDR2 were assigned from the germline V gene as SGHRS and YFSETQ. V lost 4 bases and J lost 7 bases, and the count of bases not matched to a germline gene is 6. These data belong to a study of vaccination and CD4 T cells after COVID-19 (dated by TCRdb to between 2021 and 2022). General notes on the study: Convalescent patients had a positive SARS-CoV-2 result on nasal swab PCR, and of these patients, several had mild disease and one had severe disease. In control cultures, a CEFX viral epitope pool was used as positive control, an HIV-1 Nef peptide pool was used as negative control, or no peptide was added. Post-vaccine blood samples were taken a median of about 70 days after the second vaccine dose, with a range of about 13 to 250 days. Two doses of either the Pfizer-BioNTech BNT162b2 vaccine (n=8) or the Moderna mRNA-1273 vaccine (n=2) were administered to participants. The convalescent cohort included six males and four females, with two Hispanic individuals, seven Caucasians, two Asians and one multiracial person. Overlapping spike peptide pools from SARS-CoV-2 and from the common cold coronaviruses HCoV-NL63, HCoV-OC43 and HCoV-229E were used as culture stimuli. In 10 COVID-19 convalescent patients and a handful of infection-naive healthy vaccine recipients, researchers compared the spike-specific CD4+ TCR repertoire from before mRNA vaccination with the repertoire from after. Post-COVID blood samples were collected from convalescent patients a median of around 100 days after diagnosis, with a range of roughly 30 to 170 days. Broader findings and caveats from the paper: Among the post-vaccine SARS-CoV-2-reactive clones in convalescent patients, a median around 86% showed up only after vaccination, which suggests vaccine-specific priming. Of the vaccine-specific clones in convalescent patients, 304 of 307, or nearly all, reacted only to SARS-CoV-2 spike and did not cross-react with common cold coronaviruses. Only a relatively small number of convalescent patients were included in the study, and early timepoints following natural infection were not analyzed. The median count of SARS-CoV-2-reactive clonotypes went up from around 21 after infection to 38 after vaccination, although the change was not significant.

The treatment or condition label on this specimen signifies: roughly 11-day PBMC culture with coronavirus spike peptide pools or control peptides (ViraFEST assay). The study used the ViraFEST assay, which expanded antigen-specific T cells with peptide pools and then identified expanded clonotypes by TCR sequencing. Positive SARS-CoV-2 PCR tests in the convalescent patients dated from March to December 2020, before Alpha, Beta and Delta variants emerged in the United States. PBMCs were cultured at roughly 2 million per well in IMDM supplemented with approximately 4.7% human AB serum and about 9.5 IU/ml IL-2, with roughly 9.5 ug/ml peptide pools added. On days 3 and 7, half of the culture medium was replaced with fresh IL-2-containing medium. CD4+ T cells were isolated after approximately 10 days of culture through negative selection using the EasySep CD4+ T cell isolation kit. Ficoll-Paque Plus gradient centrifugation was used to isolate PBMCs from whole blood, and the isolated PBMCs were then either used fresh or cryopreserved at -140C. Triplicate wells were generally used for each culture condition.

Library preparation employed PCR. At the Johns Hopkins FTIC core, DNA from the cultured CD4+ T cells underwent TCR sequencing with the Oncomine TCR Beta short-read assay. The QIAamp micro DNA kit was used to extract genomic DNA from the cultured CD4+ T cells. Oncomine TCR Beta libraries from cultured CD4+ T cells were pooled with unique dual indexes and sequenced on an Illumina iSeq 100. The study's processing was this. Non-productive sequences were filtered out, and CDR3s that did not start with C, did not end with F or W, or were shorter than 7 amino acids were discarded. Antigen-specific clonotypes were identified using the MANAFEST web application through comparison of peptide-stimulated wells with reference and other culture wells. For a clone to be called positive, the clone needed an FDR below 0.05, an odds ratio above 5, and a productive frequency above 0.1% in at least two of three replicate wells. A clonotype counted as cross-reactive if it showed significant expansion both in the SARS-CoV-2 spike wells and in at least one common cold coronavirus spike condition. Similarity between CDR3 sequences was evaluated in R version 3.6.1 using Levenshtein distances (stringdist) and unrooted phylogenetic trees (ape). TCRdb trimmed the raw reads at Q25, called clones with MiXCR and kept productive beta chains. Identical CDR3 proteins give one entry, which carries the most common genes and DNA. For this entry, the V and J calls and clone size follow TCRdb and not the study's own pipeline. For this sample there are 15,000 to 18,000 distinct CDR3 sequences; more than 35% appear just once. The top ten constitute 5.6% of the sample.

In this chain, TRBV5-1 is recombined with TRBJ1-2, with TRBD1 matching 11 junction bases. The sequence came from a human donor who had recovered from COVID-19. Specimen: CD4+ T cells from blood, cultured in vitro, collected before SARS-CoV-2 vaccination. The nucleotides read TGCGCCAGCAGCACAGGGGACAGGGGGATTGGCTACACCTTC. It codes for CASSTGDRGIGYTF.